This TCR beta chain was documented in a study of shared clonotypes between healthy human individuals. Findings and limits, study-wide: Exclusively blood specimens were collected; tissue repertoires likely differ. Unshared clonotypes carried lower generation probabilities than those common to all four donors.

There are 16 residues in the CDR3. Between the trimmed V and J ends, which lost 5 bases and 4 bases, there was a span of 17 bases. Germline CDR1 reads PRHDT; CDR2 reads FYEKMQ (reference sequence). The naive CD8 population came from CD45RO-negative cells selected for CCR7, without terminally differentiated effector memory CD45RA+ cells. Within Nashville, Tennessee resided all donors, each a Caucasian adult. In regard to this clone: Its target is unknown.

An even split of each subset's genomic DNA across several immunoSEQ plates was performed. Produced via immunoSEQ multiplex PCR; TCRdb's table is partial and in-frame only. The sample includes 1.5 million to 2.5 million clones, roughly 95% seen only once; the top ten take 1% to 1.5%. The specimen was naive CD8+ T cells sorted from blood. The receptor comes from a man aged 18 to 29 in good health. The chain combines TRBV13 with TRBJ2-2; maybe TRBD1 (6 bases). The CDR3 region has the DNA TGTGCCAGCAGCGCCCTCCAGGGGCTGACCACCGGGGAGCTGTTTTTT. Translating it yields CASSALQGLTTGELFF.